The entry below describes one TCR beta chain. Generated by immunoSEQ multiplex PCR, the TCRdb table keeps only in-frame clones and is missing some. Altogether about 69,000 clones are present, over 85% being singletons, with the ten largest covering roughly 5.5%. The CDR3 loop spans 15 amino acids. Germline values: CDR1 MGHDK, CDR2 SYGVNS. V lost 4 bases and J lost 4; bases outside the gene matches: 8. The data stem from a study of control samples from healthy donors and cancer patients. The chain is built from TRBV25-1 and TRBJ2-3; 7 nucleotides line up with TRBD2. Sequencing was done on a sample of PBMCs. The TCR was taken from a man between 60 and 70 years old with colorectal cancer. The CDR3 sequence: CASSGASGWADTQYF. Written as DNA, the CDR3 is TGTGCCAGCAGTGGCGCTAGCGGATGGGCAGATACGCAGTATTTT.